Listed below are T cell receptor beta chains from one sample, sequenced in a study of T cells after posttransplantation cyclophosphamide. Assay used: immunoSEQ multiplex PCR; TCRdb lists only in-frame clones, some missing. The sample consists of around 4,900 clones, roughly 82% of them appearing once. The sequenced sample was PBMCs, obtained after an allogeneic stem cell transplant with a calcineurin inhibitor and methotrexate. Source of these receptors: a male patient in his thirties or forties who received an allogeneic stem cell transplant from an unrelated donor, was CMV-positive, and had chronic GVHD only. Among the T cells, some may be from the graft donor. The CDR3 runs from the conserved cysteine through the conserved F or W. A D gene is named only where the DNA matches it firmly. Some rows have no size entry. The others give once, few or many, or a class for an expanded clone.

d_call j_call clone_size v_call cdr3_nt cdr3_aa
TRBD2 TRBJ2-3 . TRBV29-1 TGCAGCGTTGAAAAGCTAGCGGGGGACACAGATACGCAGTATTTT CSVEKLAGDTDTQYF
. TRBJ2-7 . TRBV6-5 TGCGCCAGCAGTACTGGGGGAGGCGAGCAGTACTTC CASSTGGGEQYF
TRBD1 TRBJ2-7 once TRBV6-6 TGTGCCAGCAGTTACTCGACAGGGGCGGGTTCCTACGAGCAGTACTTC CASSYSTGAGSYEQYF
. TRBJ1-4 . TRBV25-1 TGTGCCAGCAAGGGCAGGGGAGGGCCTAATGAAAAACTGTTTTTT CASKGRGGPNEKLFF
TRBD1 TRBJ1-3 . TRBV5-1 TGCGCCAGCAGCTTAGGGGGCCCTGGAAACACCATATATTTT CASSLGGPGNTIYF
. TRBJ2-5 . TRBV2 TGTGCCAGCAGCCTGGACTACCTCTCTCCGGGGACCCAGTACTTC CASSLDYLSPGTQYF
. TRBJ1-1 . TRBV7-2 TGTGCCAGCAGCTCTAGGATCTACACTGAAGCTTTCTTT CASSSRIYTEAFF
. TRBJ1-5 . TRBV30 TGTGCCTGGAGTCCACCCGACAGTAGCAATCAGCCCCAGCATTTT CAWSPPDSSNQPQHF
TRBD2 TRBJ2-5 . TRBV6-5 TGTGCCAGCAGTCCGAGGTCTAGCGGGAGGCAAGAGCAGTACTTC CASSPRSSGRQEQYF
TRBD1 TRBJ1-2 . TRBV19 TGTGCCAGTAGTACCCTAACAGGGGGCGGAAGGAACTATGGCTACACCTTC CASSTLTGGGRNYGYTF
. TRBJ2-1 . TRBV2 TGTGCCAGCAGGGGTGACTGGTACAATGAGCAGTTCTTC CASRGDWYNEQFF
TRBD1 TRBJ1-1 . TRBV10-3 TGTGCCATCAGTGAGTCGGGGCAGGGGGCCACTGAAGCTTTCTTT CAISESGQGATEAFF
TRBD2 TRBJ2-1 . TRBV27 TGTGCCAGCAGTTTATCGTGGCCGGGACTAGCCTACAATGAGCAGTTCTTC CASSLSWPGLAYNEQFF
. TRBJ1-4 once TRBV2 TGTGCCAGCAGTGAAGGGCAGTACAGTGAAAAACTGTTTTTT CASSEGQYSEKLFF
. TRBJ1-6 . TRBV7-2 TGTGCCAGCAGCGGGGGGACCGCCTTTATGTCACCCCTCCACTTT CASSGGTAFMSPLHF
. TRBJ1-4 once TRBV5-1 TGCGCCAGCACCCGAGGGGGGGGAGGTGAAAAACTGTTTTTT CASTRGGGGEKLFF
TRBD1 TRBJ1-1 . TRBV27 TGTGCCAGCTGGGCCGCGACAGGGGTCACTGGAGCTTTCTTT CASWAATGVTGAFF
TRBD2 TRBJ2-7 . TRBV2 TGTGCCAGCAAGTTCACGACTAGCGGGGTGTACGAGCAGTACTTC CASKFTTSGVYEQYF
TRBD1 TRBJ1-2 . TRBV10-1 TGCGCCAGCAGTGCCCTTTGGACAGGGATTGACCACCGGGACTATGGCTACACCTTC CASSALWTGIDHRDYGYTF
TRBD1 TRBJ2-7 . TRBV4-3 TGCGCCAGCAGGAGGACAGGGAATCCCTACGAGCAGTACTTC CASRRTGNPYEQYF
. TRBJ1-1 . TRBV4-3 TGCGCCAGCAGCCAAGAGGGACGGGGGGACACTGAAGCTTTCTTT CASSQEGRGDTEAFF
TRBD1 TRBJ1-2 . TRBV9 TGTGCCAGCAGCCCCGGGACAGGACCTTATGGCTACACCTTC CASSPGTGPYGYTF
. TRBJ1-2 . TRBV29-1 TGCAGCGCGATTACGTCGGTTACTAACTATGGCTACACCTTC CSAITSVTNYGYTF
. TRBJ2-5 . TRBV5-1 TGCGCCAGCAGCTTGGCCCTCTACCAAGAGACCCAGTACTTC CASSLALYQETQYF
. TRBJ1-6 . TRBV18 TGTGCCAGCTCACCAGAAGACAGCTTTAATTCACCCCTCCACTTT CASSPEDSFNSPLHF
TRBD1 TRBJ2-2 . TRBV19 TGTGCCAGTACCACAGGGGGAATTACCGGGGAGCTGTTTTTT CASTTGGITGELFF
TRBD2 TRBJ2-1 . TRBV2 TGTGCCAGCAGTGTTGGACTAGCGTCGGATGAGCAGTTCTTC CASSVGLASDEQFF
. TRBJ2-7 . TRBV6-1 TGTGCCAGCAGCCTGACAGACCCCCCCTACGAGCAGTACTTC CASSLTDPPYEQYF
. TRBJ2-7 . TRBV5-6 TGTGCCAGCAGCCTTAAACACTGGTGGGCGGGCTCCTACGAGCAGTACTTC CASSLKHWWAGSYEQYF
TRBD1 TRBJ2-3 . TRBV9 TGTGCCAGCAGCTCGGGACAGGTGTTCACAGATACGCAGTATTTT CASSSGQVFTDTQYF
TRBD1 TRBJ2-7 . TRBV18 TGTGCCAGCTCACCTGGGACAGGCAACTACGAGCAGTACTTC CASSPGTGNYEQYF
. TRBJ1-1 . TRBV18 TGTGCCAGCTCACCACCTGAGGGCTTGAACACTGAAGCTTTCTTT CASSPPEGLNTEAFF
TRBD2 TRBJ2-6 . TRBV7-2 TGTGCCAGCAGCTTAGGGCTAGCGGGACACTCTGGGGCCAACGTCCTGACTTTC CASSLGLAGHSGANVLTF
. TRBJ2-7 . TRBV5-4 TGTGCCAGCAGCTTGGGGACAGTCAAGGGGGTTTCCTACGAGCAGTACTTC CASSLGTVKGVSYEQYF